Listed below are T cell receptor beta chains from one sample, sequenced in a study of CD8 T cells in Susac syndrome. In TCRdb, the immunoSEQ multiplex PCR reads were re-called with MiXCR into one record per CDR3 protein. Of roughly 89,000 distinct CDR3 sequences in the sample, approximately 96% were seen once. Sequencing was done on a sample of CD8+ T cells from PBMCs. The origin of the receptors is a human donor with Susac syndrome. CDR3s leave out the opening cysteine and the closing phenylalanine or tryptophan. Fields, in order: clone size, V gene, CDR3 length, CDR3 protein. Rows give clone size only sometimes, using once, few, many, or a class for an expanded clone.

NA,TRBV7-9,11,ASSYQWVDEQF
NA,TRBV20-1,10,SARDSNYGYT
NA,TRBV4-1,15,ASSQSTPGQGGTEAF
once,TRBV2,13,ASSEVQTGGETQY
NA,TRBV20-1,9,SANDYNEQF
NA,TRBV13,15,ASSLRTSGDINYEQY
NA,TRBV20-1,10,SATRSNYGYT
NA,TRBV7-8,15,ASSLSTPGMGDQPQH
NA,TRBV2,10,ARGDSYNEQF
NA,TRBV9,11,ASNNPATGELF
NA,TRBV20-1,10,SARKGSTEAF
NA,TRBV27,11,ASSNSRFYGYT
NA,TRBV24-1,14,ATSGPKQGAYNEQF
NA,TRBV6-6,9,ASSYTGRDT
once,TRBV4-3,12,ASSQGLNTLGYT
NA,TRBV12-3/TRBV12-4,11,ASSLRRGNEQF
NA,TRBV4-1,14,ASSQDRQGAGETQY
NA,TRBV4-3,16,ASSQDWADTGAKNIQY
NA,TRBV9,10,ASSVTTGELF
NA,TRBV5-4,15,ASSLDGASGMVDEQY
NA,TRBV4-3,12,ASSQDPGSGGYT
NA,TRBV24-1,13,ATSDRAWHPRPQH
NA,TRBV4-2,13,ASSLLAGAADTQY
NA,TRBV5-1,13,ASSSSPLAKNIQY
once,TRBV7-9,14,ASSQPGGRGTGEAF